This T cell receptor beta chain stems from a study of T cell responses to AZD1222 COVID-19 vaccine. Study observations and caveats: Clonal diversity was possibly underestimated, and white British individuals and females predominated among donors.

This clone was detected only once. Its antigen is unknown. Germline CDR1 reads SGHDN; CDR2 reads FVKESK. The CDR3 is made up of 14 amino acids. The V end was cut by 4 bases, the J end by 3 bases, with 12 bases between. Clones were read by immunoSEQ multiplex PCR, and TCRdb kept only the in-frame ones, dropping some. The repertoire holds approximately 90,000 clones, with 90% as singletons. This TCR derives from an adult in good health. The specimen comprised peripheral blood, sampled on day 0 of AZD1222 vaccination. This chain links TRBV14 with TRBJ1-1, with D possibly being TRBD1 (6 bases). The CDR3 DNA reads TGTGCCAGCAGCCCCCGGACAGTGTACACTGAAGCTTTCTTT. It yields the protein CASSPRTVYTEAFF.